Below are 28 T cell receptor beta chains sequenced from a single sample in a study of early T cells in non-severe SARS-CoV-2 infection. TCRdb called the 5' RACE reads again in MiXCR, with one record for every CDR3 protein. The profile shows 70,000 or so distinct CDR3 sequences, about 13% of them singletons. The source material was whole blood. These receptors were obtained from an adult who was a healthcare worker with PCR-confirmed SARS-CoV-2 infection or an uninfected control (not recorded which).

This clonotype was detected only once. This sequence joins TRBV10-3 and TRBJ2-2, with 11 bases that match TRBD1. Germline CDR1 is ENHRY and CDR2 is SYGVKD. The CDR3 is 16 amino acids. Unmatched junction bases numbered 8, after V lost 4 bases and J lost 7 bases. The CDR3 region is CAISGTGGPRNGELFF. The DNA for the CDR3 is TGTGCCATCAGTGGGACAGGGGGCCCTAGGAACGGGGAGCTGTTTTTT.

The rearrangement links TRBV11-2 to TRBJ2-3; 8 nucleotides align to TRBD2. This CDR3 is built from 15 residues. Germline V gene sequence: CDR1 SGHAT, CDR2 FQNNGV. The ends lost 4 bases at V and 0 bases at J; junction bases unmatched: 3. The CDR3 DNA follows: TGTGCCAGCAGCTCGATAGCGGGGAGCACAGATACGCAGTATTTT. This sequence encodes CASSSIAGSTDTQYF.

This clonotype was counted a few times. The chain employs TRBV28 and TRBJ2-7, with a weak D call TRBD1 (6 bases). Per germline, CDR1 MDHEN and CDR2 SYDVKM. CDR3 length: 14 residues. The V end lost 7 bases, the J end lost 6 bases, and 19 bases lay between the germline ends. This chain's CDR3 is CASTPGAVSGEQYF. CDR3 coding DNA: TGTGCCAGCACCCCAGGGGCCGTGAGTGGCGAGCAGTACTTC.

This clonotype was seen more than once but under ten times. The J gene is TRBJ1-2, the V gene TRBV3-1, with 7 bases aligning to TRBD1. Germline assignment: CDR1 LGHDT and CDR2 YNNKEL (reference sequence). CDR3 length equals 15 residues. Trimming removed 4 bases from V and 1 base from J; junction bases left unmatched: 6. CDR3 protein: CASSPSGQRNYGYTF. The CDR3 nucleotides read TGTGCCAGCAGCCCGTCGGGACAGCGTAACTATGGCTACACCTTC.

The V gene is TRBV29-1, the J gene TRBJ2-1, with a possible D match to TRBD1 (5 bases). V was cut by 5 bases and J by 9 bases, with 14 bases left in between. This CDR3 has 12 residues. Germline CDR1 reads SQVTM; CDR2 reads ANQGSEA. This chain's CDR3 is CSVPTGNGEQFF. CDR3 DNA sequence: TGCAGCGTTCCTACAGGCAATGGTGAGCAGTTCTTC.

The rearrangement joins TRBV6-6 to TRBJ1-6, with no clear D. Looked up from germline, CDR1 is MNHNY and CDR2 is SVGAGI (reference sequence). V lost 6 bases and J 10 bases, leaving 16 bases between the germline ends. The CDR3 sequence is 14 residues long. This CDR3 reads CASRRLANVSPLHF. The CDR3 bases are TGTGCCAGCAGGAGGCTAGCAAACGTCTCACCCCTCCACTTT.

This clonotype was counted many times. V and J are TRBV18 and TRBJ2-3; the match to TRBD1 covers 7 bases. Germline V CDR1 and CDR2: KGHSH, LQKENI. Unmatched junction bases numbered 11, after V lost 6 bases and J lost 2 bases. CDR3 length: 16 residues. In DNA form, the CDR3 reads TGTGCCAGCTCTCAGACCGGGACAGACTACACAGATACGCAGTATTTT. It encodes CASSQTGTDYTDTQYF.

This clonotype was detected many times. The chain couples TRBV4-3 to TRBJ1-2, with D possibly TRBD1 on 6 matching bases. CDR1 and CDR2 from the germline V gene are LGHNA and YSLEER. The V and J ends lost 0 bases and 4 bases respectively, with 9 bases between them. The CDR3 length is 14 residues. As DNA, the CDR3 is TGCGCCAGCAGCCAAGAACAGGGTAGCTATGGCTACACCTTC. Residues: CASSQEQGSYGYTF.

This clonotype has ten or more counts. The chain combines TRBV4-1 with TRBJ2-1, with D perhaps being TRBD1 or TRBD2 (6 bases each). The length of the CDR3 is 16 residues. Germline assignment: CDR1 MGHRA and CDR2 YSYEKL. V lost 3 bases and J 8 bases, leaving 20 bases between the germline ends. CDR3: CASSQAGGGLRDEQFF. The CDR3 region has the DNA TGCGCCAGCAGCCAGGCCGGAGGGGGTCTTAGGGATGAGCAGTTCTTC.

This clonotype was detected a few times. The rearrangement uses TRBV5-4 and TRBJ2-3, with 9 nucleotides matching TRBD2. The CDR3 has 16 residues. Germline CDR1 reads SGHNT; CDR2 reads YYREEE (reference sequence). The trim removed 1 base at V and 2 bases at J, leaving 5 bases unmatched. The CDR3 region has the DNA TGTGCCAGCAGCTTGAGGACTAGCGTTTCCACAGATACGCAGTATTTT. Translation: CASSLRTSVSTDTQYF.

The CDR3 bases are TGTGCCAGCAGCTTAAATTCAGGGCGTACCTACAATGAGCAGTTCTTC. It encodes CASSLNSGRTYNEQFF. The gene calls are TRBV7-8 and TRBJ2-1; D possibly corresponds to TRBD1 (5 bases). The germline V and J ends were trimmed by 2 bases and 2 bases, with 13 bases remaining between them. Per germline, CDR1 SGHVS and CDR2 FQNEAQ. CDR3 length: 16 residues.

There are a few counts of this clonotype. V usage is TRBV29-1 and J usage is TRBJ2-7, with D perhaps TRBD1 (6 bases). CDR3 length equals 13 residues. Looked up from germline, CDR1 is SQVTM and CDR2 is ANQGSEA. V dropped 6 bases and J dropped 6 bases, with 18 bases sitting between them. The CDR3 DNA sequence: TGCAGCGTCGATACAGGGAATTCCGGCGAGCAGTACTTC. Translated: CSVDTGNSGEQYF.

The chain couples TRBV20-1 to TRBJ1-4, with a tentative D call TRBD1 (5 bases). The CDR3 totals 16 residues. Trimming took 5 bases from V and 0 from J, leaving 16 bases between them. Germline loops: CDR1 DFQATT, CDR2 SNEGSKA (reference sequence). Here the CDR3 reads CSAPEPRRATNEKLFF. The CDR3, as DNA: TGCAGTGCTCCCGAGCCCCGCAGGGCAACTAATGAAAAACTGTTTTTT.

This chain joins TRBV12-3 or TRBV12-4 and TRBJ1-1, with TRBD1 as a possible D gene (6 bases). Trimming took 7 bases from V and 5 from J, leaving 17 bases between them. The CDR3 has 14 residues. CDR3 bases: TGTGCCAGCACTCCGACAGGACAGAGGACTGAAGCTTTCTTT. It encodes CASTPTGQRTEAFF.

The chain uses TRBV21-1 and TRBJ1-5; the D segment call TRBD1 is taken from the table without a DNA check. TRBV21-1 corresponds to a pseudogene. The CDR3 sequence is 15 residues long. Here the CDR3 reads CARRGFRQGCQPQHF. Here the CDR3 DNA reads TGTGCCAGAAGAGGATTTCGACAGGGATGTCAGCCCCAGCATTTT.

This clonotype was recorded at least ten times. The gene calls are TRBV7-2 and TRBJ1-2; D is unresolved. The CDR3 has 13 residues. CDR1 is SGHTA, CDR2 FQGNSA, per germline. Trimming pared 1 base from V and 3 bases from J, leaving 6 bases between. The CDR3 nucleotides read TGTGCCAGCAGCTTAGGGGCGGACTATGGCTACACCTTC. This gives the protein CASSLGADYGYTF.

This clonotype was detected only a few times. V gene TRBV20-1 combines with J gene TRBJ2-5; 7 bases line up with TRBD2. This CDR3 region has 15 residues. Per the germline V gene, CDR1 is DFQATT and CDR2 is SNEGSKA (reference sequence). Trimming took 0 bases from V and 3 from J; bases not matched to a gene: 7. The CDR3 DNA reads TGCAGTGCTAGAGATGGGAGGGACGTTGAAGAGACCCAGTACTTC. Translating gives CSARDGRDVEETQYF.

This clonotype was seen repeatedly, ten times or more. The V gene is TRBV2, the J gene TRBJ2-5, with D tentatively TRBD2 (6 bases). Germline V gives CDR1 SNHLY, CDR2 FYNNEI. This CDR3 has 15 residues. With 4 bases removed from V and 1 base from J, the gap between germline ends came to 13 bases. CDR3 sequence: CASSGDGGVQETQYF. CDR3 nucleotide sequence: TGTGCCAGCAGTGGGGATGGCGGGGTCCAAGAGACCCAGTACTTC. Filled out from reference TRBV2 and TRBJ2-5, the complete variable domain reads EPEVTQTPSHQVTQMGQEVILRCVPISNHLYFYWYRQILGQKVEFLVSFYNNEISEKSEIFDDQFSVERPDGSNFTLKIRSTKLEDSAMYFCASSGDGGVQETQYFGPGTRLLVL.

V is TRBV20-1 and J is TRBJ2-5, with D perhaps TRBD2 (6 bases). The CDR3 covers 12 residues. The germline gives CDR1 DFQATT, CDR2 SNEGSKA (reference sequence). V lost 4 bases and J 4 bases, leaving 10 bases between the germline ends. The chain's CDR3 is CSANPGLETQYF. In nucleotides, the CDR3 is TGCAGTGCTAACCCGGGACTAGAGACCCAGTACTTC.

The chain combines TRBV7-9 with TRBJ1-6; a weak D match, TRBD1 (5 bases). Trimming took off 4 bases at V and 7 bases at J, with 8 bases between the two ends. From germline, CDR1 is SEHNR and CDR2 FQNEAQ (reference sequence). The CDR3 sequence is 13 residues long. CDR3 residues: CASSSAGNSPLHF. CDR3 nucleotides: TGTGCCAGCAGCTCGGCAGGGAATTCACCCCTCCACTTT.

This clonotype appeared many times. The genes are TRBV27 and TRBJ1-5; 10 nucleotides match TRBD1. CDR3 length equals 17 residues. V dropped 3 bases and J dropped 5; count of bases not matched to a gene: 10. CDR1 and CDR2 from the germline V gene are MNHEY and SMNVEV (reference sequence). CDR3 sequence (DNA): TGTGCCAGCAGTTTCCGGAAAGACGGGACAGGGGATCAGCCCCAGCATTTT. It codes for CASSFRKDGTGDQPQHF.

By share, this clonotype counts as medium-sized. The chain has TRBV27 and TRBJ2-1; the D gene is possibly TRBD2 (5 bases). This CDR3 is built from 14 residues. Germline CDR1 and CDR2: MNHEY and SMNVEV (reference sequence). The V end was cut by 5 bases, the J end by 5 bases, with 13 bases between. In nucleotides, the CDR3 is TGTGCCAGCAGTCACTTACGGGGTAACAATGAGCAGTTCTTC. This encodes CASSHLRGNNEQFF.

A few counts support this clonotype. The CDR3 DNA reads as TGTGCCAGCAGTTTAGCTGGGCCGGACGAGCAGTACTTC. Its protein is CASSLAGPDEQYF. V and J are TRBV28 and TRBJ2-7; D not resolved. The CDR3 is 13 amino acids. Germline values: CDR1 MDHEN, CDR2 SYDVKM. Between the trimmed V and J ends, which lost 2 bases and 5 bases, there was a span of 10 bases.

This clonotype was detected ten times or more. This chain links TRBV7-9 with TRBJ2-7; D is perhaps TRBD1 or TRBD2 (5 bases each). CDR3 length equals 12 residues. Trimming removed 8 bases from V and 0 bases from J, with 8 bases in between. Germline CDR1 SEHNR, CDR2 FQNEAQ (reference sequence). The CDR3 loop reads CASGDGSYEQYF. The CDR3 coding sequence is TGTGCCAGCGGGGACGGCTCCTACGAGCAGTACTTC.

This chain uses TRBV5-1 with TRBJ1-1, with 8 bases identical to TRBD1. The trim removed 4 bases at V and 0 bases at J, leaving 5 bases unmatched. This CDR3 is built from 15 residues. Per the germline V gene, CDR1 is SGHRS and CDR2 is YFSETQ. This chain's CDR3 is CASSPGQAMNTEAFF. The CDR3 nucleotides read TGCGCCAGCAGCCCGGGACAGGCAATGAACACTGAAGCTTTCTTT.

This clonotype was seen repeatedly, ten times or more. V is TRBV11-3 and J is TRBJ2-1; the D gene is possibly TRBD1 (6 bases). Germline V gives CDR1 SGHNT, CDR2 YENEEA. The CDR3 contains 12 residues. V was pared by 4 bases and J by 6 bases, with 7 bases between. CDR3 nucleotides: TGTGCCAGCAGCTCGGACAGCAATGAGCAGTTCTTC. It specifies CASSSDSNEQFF.

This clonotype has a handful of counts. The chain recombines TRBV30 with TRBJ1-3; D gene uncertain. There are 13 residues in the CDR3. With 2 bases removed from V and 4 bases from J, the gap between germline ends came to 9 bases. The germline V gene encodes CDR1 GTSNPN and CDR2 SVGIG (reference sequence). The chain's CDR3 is CAWSLAAGNTIYF. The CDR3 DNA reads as TGTGCCTGGAGTTTGGCAGCAGGAAACACCATATATTTT.

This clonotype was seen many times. The CDR3 DNA sequence: TGTGCCAGCAGCCCCTTCTCATTAGCGGGGGGTCCCAGGGAGCAGTTCTTC. Protein sequence: CASSPFSLAGGPREQFF. The chain is built from TRBV11-2 and TRBJ2-1; 10 nucleotides match TRBD2. The V gene end was trimmed by 5 bases and the J gene end by 10 bases; junction bases not matched to a gene: 17. Per the germline V gene, CDR1 is SGHAT and CDR2 is FQNNGV. The CDR3 is 17 amino acids. The full variable domain, with the rest looked up from reference TRBV11-2 and TRBJ2-1, is EAGVAQSPRYKIIEKRQSVAFWCNPISGHATLYWYQQILGQGPKLLIQFQNNGVVDDSQLPKDRFSAERLKGVDSTLKIQPAKLEDSAVYLCASSPFSLAGGPREQFFGPGTRLTVL.